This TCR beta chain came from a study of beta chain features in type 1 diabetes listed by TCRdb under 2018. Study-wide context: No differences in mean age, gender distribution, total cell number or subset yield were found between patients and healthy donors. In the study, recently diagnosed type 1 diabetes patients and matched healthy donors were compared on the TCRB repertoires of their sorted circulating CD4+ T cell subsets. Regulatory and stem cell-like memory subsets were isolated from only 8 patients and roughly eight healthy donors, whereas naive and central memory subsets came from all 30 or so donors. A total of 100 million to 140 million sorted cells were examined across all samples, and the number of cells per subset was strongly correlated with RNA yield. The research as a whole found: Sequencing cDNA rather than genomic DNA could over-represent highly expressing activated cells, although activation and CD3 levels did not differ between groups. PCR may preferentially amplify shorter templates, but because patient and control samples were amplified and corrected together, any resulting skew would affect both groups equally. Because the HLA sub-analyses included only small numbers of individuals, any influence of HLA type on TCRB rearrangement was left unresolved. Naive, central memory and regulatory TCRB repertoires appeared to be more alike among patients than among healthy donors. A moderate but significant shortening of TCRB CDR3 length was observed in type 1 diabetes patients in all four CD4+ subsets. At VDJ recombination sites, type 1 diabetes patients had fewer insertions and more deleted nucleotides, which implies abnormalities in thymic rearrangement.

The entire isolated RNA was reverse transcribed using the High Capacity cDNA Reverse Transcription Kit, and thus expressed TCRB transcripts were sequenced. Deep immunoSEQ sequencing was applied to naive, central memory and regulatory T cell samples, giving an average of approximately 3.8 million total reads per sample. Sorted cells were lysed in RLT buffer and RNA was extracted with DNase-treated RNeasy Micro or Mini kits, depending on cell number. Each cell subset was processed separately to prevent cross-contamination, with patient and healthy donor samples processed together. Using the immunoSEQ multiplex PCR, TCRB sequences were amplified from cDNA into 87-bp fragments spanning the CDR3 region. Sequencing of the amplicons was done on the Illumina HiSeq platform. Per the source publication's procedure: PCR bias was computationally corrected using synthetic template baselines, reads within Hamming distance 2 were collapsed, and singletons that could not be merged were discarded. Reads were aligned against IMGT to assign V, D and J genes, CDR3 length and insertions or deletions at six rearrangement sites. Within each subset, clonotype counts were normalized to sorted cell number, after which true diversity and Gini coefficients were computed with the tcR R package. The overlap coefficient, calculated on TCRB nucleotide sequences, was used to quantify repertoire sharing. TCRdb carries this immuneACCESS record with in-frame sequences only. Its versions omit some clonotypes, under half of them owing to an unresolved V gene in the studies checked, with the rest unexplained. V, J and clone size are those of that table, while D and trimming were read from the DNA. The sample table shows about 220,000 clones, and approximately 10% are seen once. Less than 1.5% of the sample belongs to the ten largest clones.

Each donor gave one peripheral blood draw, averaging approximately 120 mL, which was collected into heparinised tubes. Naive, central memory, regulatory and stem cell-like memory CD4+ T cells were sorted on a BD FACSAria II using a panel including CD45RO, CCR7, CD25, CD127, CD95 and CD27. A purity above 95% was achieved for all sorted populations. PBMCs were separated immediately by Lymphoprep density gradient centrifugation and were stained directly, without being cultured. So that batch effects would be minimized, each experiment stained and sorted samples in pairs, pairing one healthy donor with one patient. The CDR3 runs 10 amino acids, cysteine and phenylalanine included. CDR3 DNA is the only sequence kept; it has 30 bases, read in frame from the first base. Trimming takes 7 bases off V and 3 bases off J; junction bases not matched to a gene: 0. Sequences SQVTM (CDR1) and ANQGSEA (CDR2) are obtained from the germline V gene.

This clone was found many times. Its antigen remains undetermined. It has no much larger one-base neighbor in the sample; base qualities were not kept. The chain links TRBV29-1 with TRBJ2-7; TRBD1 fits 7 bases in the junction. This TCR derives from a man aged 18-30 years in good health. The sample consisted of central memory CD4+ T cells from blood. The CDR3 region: CSGDSYEQYF. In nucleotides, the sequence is TGCAGCGGGGACAGCTACGAGCAGTACTTC.